Shown below are 7 T cell receptor beta chains from a single sample sequenced in a study of blood T cell repertoires in COVID-19. Measured with immunoSEQ multiplex PCR; TCRdb has only the in-frame clones, and not every one. Found here are more than 150,000 clones, 84% of them singletons; the top ten hold 9.8%. Sequenced input: peripheral blood. Receptor source: a woman aged 50 to 60 with acute or convalescent COVID-19.

The CDR3 loop is CSVVKIEPNLVETDTQYF. CDR3 sequence (DNA): TGCAGCGTTGTGAAAATCGAACCCAACCTAGTGGAGACAGATACGCAGTATTTT. The chain couples TRBV29-1 to TRBJ2-3; D gene ambiguous. In germline, CDR1 is SQVTM, CDR2 ANQGSEA. Deletions cut 4 bases from V and 3 bases from J, with 26 bases between. The CDR3 runs to 18 residues.

The chain couples TRBV11-2 to TRBJ1-2; D perhaps matches TRBD1 (5 bases). The CDR3 spans 13 residues. From germline, CDR1 is SGHAT and CDR2 FQNNGV. Trimming removed 5 bases at V and 8 bases at J, with 15 bases between. CDR3 sequence (DNA): TGTGCCAGCAGCGCACCTGGGGCTCGGGGCTACACCTTC. Translated: CASSAPGARGYTF.

The chain has TRBV19 and TRBJ2-6, with D unclear. The V end lost 1 base, the J end lost 1 base, and 11 bases lay between the germline ends. The CDR3 length is 17 residues. CDR1 is LNHDA and CDR2 is SQIVND in the germline V gene (reference sequence). The CDR3 loop reads CASSIVATRSGANVLTF. The CDR3 region has the DNA TGTGCCAGTAGTATAGTGGCGACTCGATCTGGGGCCAACGTCCTGACTTTC.

This clone was seen just once. The genes are TRBV6-2 or TRBV6-3 and TRBJ2-3, with a possible D match to TRBD1 (6 bases). Germline V lookup: CDR1 MNHEY, CDR2 SVGEGT. This CDR3 is 13 amino acids long. The germline V and J ends were trimmed by 6 bases and 9 bases, with 16 bases remaining between them. The CDR3 DNA reads TGTGCCAGCAGCTGGGTCTGGCAGGGGACGCAGTATTTT. Translation: CASSWVWQGTQYF.

V and J are TRBV15 and TRBJ1-2; D may be TRBD1 (5 bases). This CDR3 comprises 14 residues. Germline V lookup: CDR1 LNHNV, CDR2 YYDKDF (reference sequence). V shed 0 bases and J shed 8 bases, with 13 bases lying between them. The DNA of the CDR3 is TGTGCCACCAGCAGAGATGGCTTCGGGGGAGGCTACACCTTC. Translating gives CATSRDGFGGGYTF.

This chain uses TRBV28 with TRBJ2-7, with TRBD1 matching over 10 bases. V was pared by 5 bases and J by 6 bases, with 7 bases of the junction left unmatched. CDR1 MDHEN and CDR2 SYDVKM come from the germline V gene. The CDR3 loop spans 14 amino acids. The CDR3 DNA sequence: TGTGCCAGCAGTGGCCGGGACAGGGGCGGCGAGCAGTACTTC. Residues: CASSGRDRGGEQYF.

In this sample, this clone turned up once. J is TRBJ2-1 and V is TRBV7-2; 10 bases agree with TRBD2. This CDR3 spans 16 amino acids. After removal of 7 bases from V and 4 bases from J, the junction contained 10 bases not matched to a gene. Germline CDR1 is SGHTA and CDR2 is FQGNSA. Here the CDR3 DNA reads TGTGCCAGCAACCAAGGAGCTAGCGGGAGTTACAATGAGCAGTTCTTC. Translating gives CASNQGASGSYNEQFF.